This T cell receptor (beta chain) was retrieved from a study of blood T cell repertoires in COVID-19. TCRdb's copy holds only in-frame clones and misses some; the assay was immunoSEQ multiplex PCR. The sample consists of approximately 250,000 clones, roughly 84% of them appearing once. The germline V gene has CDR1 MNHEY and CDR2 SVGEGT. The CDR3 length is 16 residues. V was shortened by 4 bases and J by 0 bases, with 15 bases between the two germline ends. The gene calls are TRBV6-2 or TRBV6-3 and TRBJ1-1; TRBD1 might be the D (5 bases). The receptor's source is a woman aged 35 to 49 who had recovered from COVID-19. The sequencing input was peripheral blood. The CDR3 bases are TGTGCCAGCAGTTTAAATAGGGGAAATATGAACACTGAAGCTTTCTTT. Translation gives CASSLNRGNMNTEAFF.